The 13 T cell receptor beta chains below all came from one sample that was sequenced in a study of neurological immune-mediated disorders. MiXCR was run by TCRdb on the 5' RACE reads, yielding one entry per CDR3 protein. The table includes about 46,000 distinct CDR3 sequences, less than 5% detected once. Sequencing was done on a sample of PBMCs. Receptors were obtained from a woman in her fifties or sixties with multiple sclerosis.

This clonotype was seen a handful of times. V and J are TRBV5-1 and TRBJ1-2; D is possibly TRBD1 (5 bases). V gave up 3 bases and J gave up 3 bases, with 12 bases separating them. The CDR3 is made up of 14 amino acids. The germline V gene has CDR1 SGHRS and CDR2 YFSETQ. The CDR3 DNA sequence: TGCGCCAGCAGCTCCGGGACGGGGGACTATGGCTACACCTTC. Protein: CASSSGTGDYGYTF.

The chain links TRBV5-1 to TRBJ1-1, with 8 bases matching TRBD1. The CDR3 covers 15 residues. CDR1 SGHRS and CDR2 YFSETQ come from the germline V gene. J was trimmed by 2 bases and V by 3 bases; bases with no gene match: 6. CDR3 in amino acids: CASSWGTGVNTEAFF. The CDR3 DNA reads as TGCGCCAGCAGCTGGGGGACAGGCGTCAACACTGAAGCTTTCTTT.

This clonotype was seen many times. V is TRBV7-2 and J is TRBJ2-1, with 9 bases that match TRBD2. CDR1 and CDR2 from the germline V gene are SGHTA and FQGNSA. The CDR3 length is 17 residues. V was clipped by 1 base and J by 7 bases; unmatched bases: 11. CDR3 nucleotide sequence: TGTGCCAGCAGCTTAGGTGTGTGGACTAGCGTCCCTAATGAGCAGTTCTTC. It codes for CASSLGVWTSVPNEQFF.

The sample holds many counts of this clonotype. The chain employs TRBV5-1 and TRBJ2-7; 11 nucleotides line up with TRBD1. After removal of 4 bases from V and 5 bases from J, the junction contained 5 bases not matched to a gene. The germline V gene encodes CDR1 SGHRS and CDR2 YFSETQ. The CDR3 sequence is 14 residues long. The CDR3 sequence: CASSAGTGGNEQYV. DNA of the CDR3: TGCGCCAGCAGCGCGGGGACAGGGGGAAACGAGCAGTACGTC.

This clonotype was found many times. The J gene is TRBJ2-3, the V gene TRBV5-1; maybe TRBD2 (6 bases). Germline V CDR1 and CDR2: SGHRS, YFSETQ. The CDR3 runs 12 residues. Trimming took off 7 bases at V and 2 bases at J, with 8 bases between the two ends. CDR3: CASGGNTDTQYF. The CDR3 region has the DNA TGCGCCAGCGGGGGGAACACAGATACGCAGTATTTT.

This clonotype was counted ten times or more. This chain connects TRBV10-3 to TRBJ2-7; D perhaps matches TRBD2 (6 bases). The CDR3 contains 14 residues. V shed 7 bases and J shed 5 bases, with 18 bases lying between them. Germline CDR1 and CDR2: ENHRY and SYGVKD. CDR3: CAIKEGSGGHEQYF. The DNA for the CDR3 is TGTGCCATCAAGGAGGGGTCAGGAGGCCACGAGCAGTACTTC.

This clonotype was detected ten times or more. V and J are TRBV3-1 and TRBJ2-5; either TRBD1 or TRBD2 may supply D (5 bases each). Germline-derived CDR1 and CDR2 are LGHDT and YNNKEL (reference sequence). V lost 1 base to trimming and J lost 1 base, with 7 bases between them. The CDR3 length is 14 residues. CDR3 loop: CASSQGGTQETQYF. The CDR3, as DNA: TGTGCCAGCAGCCAAGGGGGGACCCAAGAGACCCAGTACTTC.

This clonotype was seen a few times. This chain joins TRBV20-1 and TRBJ2-1; D is possibly TRBD2 (6 bases). The CDR3 is made up of 15 amino acids. From germline, CDR1 is DFQATT and CDR2 SNEGSKA (reference sequence). Trimming pared 0 bases from V and 6 bases from J, leaving 15 bases between. The CDR3 coding sequence is TGCAGTGCTAGAGATTATCGCGGGGCAGGCAATGAGCAGTTCTTC. Translating gives CSARDYRGAGNEQFF.

This clonotype was detected many times. V is TRBV10-3 and J is TRBJ2-7, with D unclear. The germline V and J ends were trimmed by 0 bases and 2 bases, with 8 bases remaining between them. CDR3 size: 14 residues. The germline gives CDR1 ENHRY, CDR2 SYGVKD. The CDR3 protein is CAISESGLTYEQYF. The CDR3 DNA sequence: TGTGCCATCAGTGAGTCCGGCTTGACCTACGAGCAGTACTTC.

This clonotype was seen at least ten times. The J gene is TRBJ2-3, the V gene TRBV5-1; D not resolved. The CDR3 is 14 residues long. V dropped 0 bases and J dropped 8 bases, with 13 bases sitting between them. CDR1 SGHRS and CDR2 YFSETQ come from the germline V gene. CDR3 nucleotides: TGCGCCAGCAGCTTGGATCTTTCGCCGGGTACGCAGTATTTT. Protein sequence: CASSLDLSPGTQYF.

At least ten counts were recorded for this clonotype. The rearrangement joins TRBV20-1 to TRBJ2-7; D remains unclear. Germline CDR1 DFQATT, CDR2 SNEGSKA (reference sequence). The V end was cut by 5 bases, the J end by 0 bases, with 11 bases between. The CDR3 runs to 13 residues. CDR3 in amino acids: CSAYGQLSYEQYV. The CDR3 nucleotides are TGCAGTGCTTACGGGCAGCTCTCCTACGAGCAGTACGTC.

The table lists this clonotype with a few counts. The chain uses TRBV7-2 and TRBJ2-5; possible D gene TRBD1, 6 bases. The V gene's germline CDR1 is SGHTA and CDR2 FQGNSA. V was cut by 2 bases and J by 1 base, with 11 bases left in between. The CDR3 loop spans 15 amino acids. For the CDR3, the DNA is TGTGCCAGCAGCTTAATGGGACATCTCCAAGAGACCCAGTACTTC. This sequence encodes CASSLMGHLQETQYF.

This clonotype was counted only a few times. The gene calls are TRBV24-1 and TRBJ2-2; no reliable D call. The CDR3 covers 15 residues. Germline-derived CDR1 and CDR2 are KGHDR and SFDVKD. V gave up 3 bases and J gave up 6 bases, with 13 bases separating them. CDR3 nucleotides: TGTGCCACCAGTGATGCAGGATGGGCATCCGGGGAGCTGTTTTTT. It yields the protein CATSDAGWASGELFF.